This TCR beta chain was sequenced during a study of control samples from healthy donors and cancer patients. This clone appeared once. Only in-frame clones appear in the TCRdb table, and some are missing; sequencing was by immunoSEQ multiplex PCR. The sample holds 150,000 to 200,000 clones, 90% to 95% seen once. V shed 3 bases and J shed 5 bases, with 11 bases lying between them. This CDR3 contains 14 residues. Per germline, CDR1 MNHNY and CDR2 SVGAGI (reference sequence). This TCR came from a woman aged 18-35 years in good health. The rearrangement links TRBV6-6 to TRBJ1-5; no reliable D call. Sequenced material: blood. CDR3 nucleotides: TGTGCCAGCAGTTATGGAAGTTCGTATCAGCCCCAGCATTTT. As protein: CASSYGSSYQPQHF.